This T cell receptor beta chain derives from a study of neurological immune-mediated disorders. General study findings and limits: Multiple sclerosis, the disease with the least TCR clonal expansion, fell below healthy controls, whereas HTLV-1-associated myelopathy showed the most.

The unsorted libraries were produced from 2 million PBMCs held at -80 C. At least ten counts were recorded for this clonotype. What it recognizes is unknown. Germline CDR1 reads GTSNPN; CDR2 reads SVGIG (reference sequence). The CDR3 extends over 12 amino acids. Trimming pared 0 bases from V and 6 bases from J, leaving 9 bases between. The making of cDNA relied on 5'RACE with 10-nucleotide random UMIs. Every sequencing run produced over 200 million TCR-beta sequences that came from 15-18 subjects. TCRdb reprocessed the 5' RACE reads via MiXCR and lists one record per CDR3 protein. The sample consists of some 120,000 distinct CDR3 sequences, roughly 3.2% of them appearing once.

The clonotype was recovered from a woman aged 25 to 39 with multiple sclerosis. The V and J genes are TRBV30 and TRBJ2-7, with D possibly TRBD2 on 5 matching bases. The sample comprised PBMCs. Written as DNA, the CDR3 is TGTGCCTGGAGTGTACGAGGGCTCGAGCAGTACTTC. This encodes CAWSVRGLEQYF. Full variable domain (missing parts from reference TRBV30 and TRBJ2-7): SQTIHQWPATLVQPVGSPLSLECTVEGTSNPNLYWYRQAAGRGLQLLFYSVGIGQISSEVPQNLSASRPQDRQFILSSKKLLLSDSGFYLCAWSVRGLEQYFGPGTRLTVT.